This passage covers 8 T cell receptor delta chains from one sample sequenced in a study of γδ T cells in repeated Plasmodium falciparum infection (dated by TCRdb to 2020 to 2023). The method was multiplex PCR. Sequencing was carried out with an Illumina MiSeq. For TCRdb, the public reads were processed anew by CATT, and duplicate DNA sequences were folded into one row. This sample holds 45,000 to 70,000 delta-chain clones; approximately 1.7% were observed only once. Together, the top ten hold approximately 15% of the sample. For bulk TCR repertoire analysis, Vgamma9/Vdelta2+ and Vdelta2-negative gammadelta T cell populations were isolated by flow sorting from peripheral blood mononuclear cells. The source material was gamma-delta T cells from blood. These receptors were obtained from a pool of human donors (malaria-infected and uninfected, not separated).

In its sample, this clone was seen a few times. Only one base separates this from a far larger clonotype, so it likely reflects a read error. The identical CDR3 is also encoded by other nucleotide sequences in the sample. The V gene was identified as TRDV1, while no J gene was called; the table's D gene call, TRDD3, was not cross checked with the DNA. This CDR3 contains 19 residues. The V gene's germline CDR1 is TSWWSYY and CDR2 QGS. The CDR3: CALGSFAPLLGRPRFKLIF. In DNA, the CDR3 is TGCGCTCTTGGGTCATTCGCCCCCCTACTGGGACGACCTCGTTTTAAGCTCATCTTT.

This clone was counted ten times or more. The protein in TCRdb stems from a much larger clone and differs at residue 4 from this DNA's translation, likely a read error; here the protein is translated from the DNA. J is TRDJ1 and V is TRDV2; D remains unclear. The J gene is not listed in TCRdb, so it was assigned here from a DNA match to germline. From germline, CDR1 is GEAIGNYY and CDR2 EKD. The CDR3 is 18 amino acids. Trimming took 5 bases from V and 0 from J, leaving 24 bases between them. CDR3 in DNA: TGTGCCTGTGGCCCTAAATCAAATCCCCCTGTGTACACCGATAAACTCATCTTT. It is translated as CACGPKSNPPVYTDKLIF.

This clone appeared a few times. A far larger clone is just one base off, so this is likely a read error. Within the sample, other DNA sequences also encode this same CDR3. The chain recombines TRDV1 with TRDJ1; 9 bases match TRDD3. The CDR3 extends over 17 amino acids. CDR1 and CDR2 (germline): TSWWSYY, QGS. CDR3 in amino acids: CALGDSTGIRYSDKLIF. The CDR3 DNA follows: TGTGCTCTAGGGGATTCTACGGGGATACGATACAGCGATAAACTCATCTTT.

In the case of this clone: Compared with germline, one end of the junction differs, possibly owing to a read error. This chain links TRDV1 with TRDJ1, with TRDD3 matching 12 bases. The J gene comes from matching the DNA to germline here; TCRdb lacks it. CDR3 length: 24 amino acids. Germline V gene lookup returns CDR1 TSWWSYY and CDR2 QGS. CDR3 residues: CALGVIHFVPYWGIPSPYTGKLIF. The CDR3 coding sequence is TGTGCTCTTGGGGTCATCCATTTTGTTCCTTACTGGGGGATACCCTCCCCGTACACCGGTAAACTCATCTTT.

As regards this clone: TCRdb records a much larger clone's protein for this DNA, with a difference at residue 12 that likely arises from a read error; the protein given is the translation of the DNA. This rearrangement joins TRDV1 to TRDJ1, with TRDD3 as a possible D gene (8 bases). The V gene's germline CDR1 is TSWWSYY and CDR2 QGS. The CDR3 is 21 amino acids. V was pared by 5 bases and J by 0 bases, with 31 bases between. As DNA, the CDR3 is TGTGCTCTTGGGCTCCTTCCTGACGTACTGGGGGGCCAACCTAACACCGATAAACTCATCTTT. As protein: CALGLLPDVLGGQPNTDKLIF.

In the case of this clone: TCRdb pairs this DNA with a much larger clone's protein that differs at residue 21, likely a read error; the protein shown was translated from the DNA. This rearrangement joins TRDV1 to TRDJ1, with D perhaps being TRDD2 or TRDD3 (9 bases each). Since TCRdb gives no J gene, matching the DNA to germline was used here to assign it. The germline V gene has CDR1 TSWWSYY and CDR2 QGS. The CDR3 is made up of 26 amino acids. The ends were cut back, 2 bases at V and 3 bases at J, with 46 bases in the middle. The CDR3: CALGEAGPSYGRSTGGPRWVADKLIF. The CDR3 region has the DNA TGTGCTCTTGGGGAAGCGGGGCCTTCCTACGGGAGGAGTACTGGGGGACCCCGTTGGGTCGCCGATAAACTCATCTTT.

As to this clone: The TCRdb record carries a much larger clone's protein, which differs from this DNA's translation at residue 14; a read error is the likely cause, and the protein listed here is the DNA translation. J is TRDJ1 and V is TRDV3; TRDD3 agrees at 11 bases. The J gene was not available in TCRdb and was assigned here by matching the DNA to germline segments. Germline V lookup: CDR1 TVYSNPD, CDR2 GDNSRS (reference sequence). V shed 1 base, J shed 2 bases, and the junction held 24 bases outside the gene matches. This CDR3 comprises 21 residues. The CDR3 DNA sequence: TGTGCCTTTAAAGGTGGGGTTCCTTTCCACTGGGGGATAGAGGGAACCGATAAACTCATCTTT. This translates into CAFKGGVPFHWGIEGTDKLIF.

This clone was seen a few times. Only one base separates this from a far larger clonotype, so it likely reflects a read error. The sample carries other DNA sequences with the same CDR3. The chain links TRDV3 to TRDJ3; 13 nucleotides align to TRDD3. Germline assignment: CDR1 TVYSNPD and CDR2 GDNSRS (reference sequence). The CDR3 runs to 28 residues. Losses at the gene ends were 4 bases for V and 4 bases for J; bases not matched to a gene: 40. The CDR3: CASPMSPVVPSREYWGIRGWWDTRQMFF. DNA for the CDR3: TGTGCCTCTCCGATGTCCCCGGTGGTCCCGTCCCGCGAATACTGGGGGATACGCGGCTGGTGGGACACCCGACAGATGTTTTTC.